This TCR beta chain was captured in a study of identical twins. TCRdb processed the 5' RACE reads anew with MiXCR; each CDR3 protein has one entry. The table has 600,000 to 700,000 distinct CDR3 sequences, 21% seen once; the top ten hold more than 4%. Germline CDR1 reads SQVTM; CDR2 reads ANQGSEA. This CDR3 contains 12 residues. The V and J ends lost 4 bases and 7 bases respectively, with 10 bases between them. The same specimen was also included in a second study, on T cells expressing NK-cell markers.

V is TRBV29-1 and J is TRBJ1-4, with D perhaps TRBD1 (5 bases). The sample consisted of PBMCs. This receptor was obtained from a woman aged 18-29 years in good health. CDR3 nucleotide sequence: TGCAGCGTTGTGACAGACACTGAAAAACTGTTTTTT. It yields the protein CSVVTDTEKLFF.